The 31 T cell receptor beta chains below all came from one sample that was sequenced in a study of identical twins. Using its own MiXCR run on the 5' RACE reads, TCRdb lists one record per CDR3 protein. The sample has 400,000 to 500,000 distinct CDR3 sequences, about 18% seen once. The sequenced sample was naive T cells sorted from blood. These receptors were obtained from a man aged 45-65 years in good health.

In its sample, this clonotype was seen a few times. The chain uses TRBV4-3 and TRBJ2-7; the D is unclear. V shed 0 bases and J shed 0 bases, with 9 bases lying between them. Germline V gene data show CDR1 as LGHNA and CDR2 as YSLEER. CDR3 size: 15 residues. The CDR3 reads CASSQDSASSYEQYF. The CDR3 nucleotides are TGCGCCAGCAGCCAAGATTCTGCTAGCTCCTACGAGCAGTACTTC.

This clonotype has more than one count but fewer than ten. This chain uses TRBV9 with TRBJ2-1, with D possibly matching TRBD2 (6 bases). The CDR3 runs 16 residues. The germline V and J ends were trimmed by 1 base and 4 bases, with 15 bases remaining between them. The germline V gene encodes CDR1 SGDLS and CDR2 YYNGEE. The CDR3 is CASSVTGQGGYNEQFF. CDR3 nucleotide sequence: TGTGCCAGCAGCGTAACTGGCCAGGGAGGATACAATGAGCAGTTCTTC.

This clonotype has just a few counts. The CDR3 DNA reads as TGCGCCAGCAGCTTGAGGGCAGGGGTGAACACTGAAGCTTTCTTT. Its protein is CASSLRAGVNTEAFF. V and J are TRBV5-1 and TRBJ1-1; a weak D match, TRBD1 (6 bases). Germline CDR1 SGHRS, CDR2 YFSETQ. Trimming left V 1 base short and J 0 bases short, with 10 bases between. The CDR3 is 15 amino acids.

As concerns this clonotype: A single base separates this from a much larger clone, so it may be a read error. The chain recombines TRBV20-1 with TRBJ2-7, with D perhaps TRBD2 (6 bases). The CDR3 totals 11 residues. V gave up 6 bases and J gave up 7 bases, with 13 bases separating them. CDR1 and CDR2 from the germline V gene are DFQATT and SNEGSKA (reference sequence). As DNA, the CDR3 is TGCAGTGCCTGGCGGGACCTTGAGCAGTACTTC. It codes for CSAWRDLEQYF.

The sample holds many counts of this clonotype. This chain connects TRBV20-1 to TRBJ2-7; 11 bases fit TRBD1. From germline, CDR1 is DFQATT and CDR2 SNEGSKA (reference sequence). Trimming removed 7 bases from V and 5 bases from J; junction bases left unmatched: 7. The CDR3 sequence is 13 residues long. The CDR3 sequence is CSVPGQGGHEQYF. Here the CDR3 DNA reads TGCAGTGTTCCGGGACAGGGGGGCCACGAGCAGTACTTC.

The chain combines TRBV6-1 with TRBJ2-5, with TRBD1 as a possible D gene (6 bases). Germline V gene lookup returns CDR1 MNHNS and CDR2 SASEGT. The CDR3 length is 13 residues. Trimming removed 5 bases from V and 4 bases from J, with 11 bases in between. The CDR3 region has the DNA TGTGCCAGCAGTAAGCAGGGGACAGAGACCCAGTACTTC. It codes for CASSKQGTETQYF.

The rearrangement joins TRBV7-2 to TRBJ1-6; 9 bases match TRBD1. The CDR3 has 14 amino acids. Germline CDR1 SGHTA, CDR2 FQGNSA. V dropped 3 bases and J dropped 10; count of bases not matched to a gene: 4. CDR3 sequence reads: CASSFGDRVSPLHF. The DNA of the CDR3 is TGTGCCAGCAGCTTCGGGGACAGGGTCTCACCCCTCCACTTT.

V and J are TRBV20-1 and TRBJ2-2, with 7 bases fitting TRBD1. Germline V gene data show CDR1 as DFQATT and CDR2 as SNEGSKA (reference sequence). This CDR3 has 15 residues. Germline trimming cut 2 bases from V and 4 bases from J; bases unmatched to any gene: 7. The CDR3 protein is CSARKDGTVTGELFF. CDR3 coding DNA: TGCAGTGCTAGAAAAGACGGGACAGTCACCGGGGAGCTGTTTTTT.

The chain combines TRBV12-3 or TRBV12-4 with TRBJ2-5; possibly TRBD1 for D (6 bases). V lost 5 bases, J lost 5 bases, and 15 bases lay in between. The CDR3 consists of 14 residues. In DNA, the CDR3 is TGTGCCAGCAGTCTGGCAGGGGCTTTTGAGACCCAGTACTTC. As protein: CASSLAGAFETQYF.

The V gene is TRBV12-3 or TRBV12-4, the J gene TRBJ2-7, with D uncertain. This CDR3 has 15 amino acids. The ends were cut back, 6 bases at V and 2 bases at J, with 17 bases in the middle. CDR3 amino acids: CASRPSDNYPYEQYF. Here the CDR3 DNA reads TGTGCCAGCAGACCCTCCGATAATTATCCCTACGAGCAGTACTTC.

The DNA of the CDR3 is TGCAGTGTTCGTGGAGCGCAGTATTTT. Encoded protein: CSVRGAQYF. This chain connects TRBV20-1 to TRBJ2-3; D unclear. This CDR3 has 9 residues. Germline V CDR1 and CDR2: DFQATT, SNEGSKA (reference sequence). Deletions cut 7 bases from V and 10 bases from J, with 9 bases between.

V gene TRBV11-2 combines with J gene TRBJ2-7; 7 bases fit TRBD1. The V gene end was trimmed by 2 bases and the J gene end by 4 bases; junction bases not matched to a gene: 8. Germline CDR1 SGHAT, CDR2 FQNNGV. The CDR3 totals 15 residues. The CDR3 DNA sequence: TGTGCCAGCAGCTTAACCGGGACAGAGTTGTACGAGCAGTACTTC. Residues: CASSLTGTELYEQYF.

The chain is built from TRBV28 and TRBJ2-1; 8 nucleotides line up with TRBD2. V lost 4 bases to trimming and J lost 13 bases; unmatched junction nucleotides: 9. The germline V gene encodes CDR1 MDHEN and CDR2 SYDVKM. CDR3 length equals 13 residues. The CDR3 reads CASSSPGGPVQFF. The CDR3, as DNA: TGTGCCAGCAGTTCTCCGGGAGGGCCGGTTCAGTTCTTC.

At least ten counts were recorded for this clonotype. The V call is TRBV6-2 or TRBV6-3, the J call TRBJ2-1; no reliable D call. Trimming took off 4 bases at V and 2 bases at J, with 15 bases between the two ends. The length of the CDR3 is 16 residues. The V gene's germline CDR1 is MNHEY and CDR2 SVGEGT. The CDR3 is CASSSRPILAYNEQFF. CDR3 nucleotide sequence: TGTGCCAGCAGTTCCCGACCGATCTTAGCCTACAATGAGCAGTTCTTC.

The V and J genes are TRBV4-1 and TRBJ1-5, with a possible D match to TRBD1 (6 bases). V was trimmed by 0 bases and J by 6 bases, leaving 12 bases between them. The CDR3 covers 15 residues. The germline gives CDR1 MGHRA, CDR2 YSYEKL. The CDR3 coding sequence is TGCGCCAGCAGCCAAGAAGGCGGGGGCGCTCAGCCCCAGCATTTT. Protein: CASSQEGGGAQPQHF.

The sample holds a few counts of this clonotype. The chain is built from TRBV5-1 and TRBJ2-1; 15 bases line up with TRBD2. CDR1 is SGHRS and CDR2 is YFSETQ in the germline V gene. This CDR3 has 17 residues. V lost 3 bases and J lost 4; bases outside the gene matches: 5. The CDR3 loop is CASSSRTSGRAYNEQFF. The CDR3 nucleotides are TGCGCCAGCAGCTCAAGGACTAGCGGGAGGGCTTACAATGAGCAGTTCTTC. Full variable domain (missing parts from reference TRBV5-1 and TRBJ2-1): KAGVTQTPRYLIKTRGQQVTLSCSPISGHRSVSWYQQTPGQGLQFLFEYFSETQRNKGNFPGRFSGRQFSNSRSEMNVSTLELGDSALYLCASSSRTSGRAYNEQFFGPGTRLTVL.

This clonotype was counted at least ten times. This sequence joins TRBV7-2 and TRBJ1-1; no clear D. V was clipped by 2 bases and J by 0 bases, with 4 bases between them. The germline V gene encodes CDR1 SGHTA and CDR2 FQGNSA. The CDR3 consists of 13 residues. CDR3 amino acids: CASSLWVNTEAFF. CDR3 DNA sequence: TGTGCCAGCAGCTTATGGGTGAACACTGAAGCTTTCTTT.

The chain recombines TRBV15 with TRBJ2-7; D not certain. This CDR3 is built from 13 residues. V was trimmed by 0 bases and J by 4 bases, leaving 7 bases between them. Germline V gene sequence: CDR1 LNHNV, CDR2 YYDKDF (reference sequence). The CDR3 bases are TGTGCCACCAGCAGAGATATCGGTTACGAGCAGTACTTC. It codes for CATSRDIGYEQYF.

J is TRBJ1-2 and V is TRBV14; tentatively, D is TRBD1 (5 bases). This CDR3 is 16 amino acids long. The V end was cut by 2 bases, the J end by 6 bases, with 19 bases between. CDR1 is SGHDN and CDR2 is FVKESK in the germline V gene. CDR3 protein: CASSQHITGTPNGYTF. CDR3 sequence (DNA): TGTGCCAGCAGCCAACACATCACCGGGACTCCAAATGGCTACACCTTC. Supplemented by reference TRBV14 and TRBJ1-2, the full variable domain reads EAGVTQFPSHSVIEKGQTVTLRCDPISGHDNLYWYRRVMGKEIKFLLHFVKESKQDESGMPNNRFLAERTGGTYSTLKVQPAELEDSGVYFCASSQHITGTPNGYTFGSGTRLTVV.

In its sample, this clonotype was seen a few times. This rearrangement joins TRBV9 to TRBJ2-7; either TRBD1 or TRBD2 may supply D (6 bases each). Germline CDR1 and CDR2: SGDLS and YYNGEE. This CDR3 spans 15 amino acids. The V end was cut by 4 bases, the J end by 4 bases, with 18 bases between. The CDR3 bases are TGTGCCAGCAGCCCAGGGTGGGGGGCGGGGTACGAGCAGTACTTC. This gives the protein CASSPGWGAGYEQYF.

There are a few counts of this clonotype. DNA for the CDR3: TGCGCCAGCAGCTACATTTGGACTAGCGGGTTGTACAATGAGCAGTTCTTC. Its translation: CASSYIWTSGLYNEQFF. The J gene is TRBJ2-1, the V gene TRBV5-1, with 11 positions matching TRBD2. This CDR3 comprises 17 residues. Trimming removed 3 bases from V and 4 bases from J; junction bases left unmatched: 9. The germline gives CDR1 SGHRS, CDR2 YFSETQ.

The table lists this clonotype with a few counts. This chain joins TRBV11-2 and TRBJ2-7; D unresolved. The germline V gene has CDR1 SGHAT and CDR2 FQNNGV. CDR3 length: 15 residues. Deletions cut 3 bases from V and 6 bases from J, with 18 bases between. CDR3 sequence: CASSFVRQPQAEQYF. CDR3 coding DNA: TGTGCCAGCAGCTTTGTTAGGCAGCCCCAGGCCGAGCAGTACTTC.

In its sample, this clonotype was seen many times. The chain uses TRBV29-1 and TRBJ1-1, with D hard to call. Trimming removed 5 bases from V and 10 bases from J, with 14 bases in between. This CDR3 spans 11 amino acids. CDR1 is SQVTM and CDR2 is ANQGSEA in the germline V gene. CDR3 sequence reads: CSVHRGGRAFF. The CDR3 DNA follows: TGCAGCGTTCATCGGGGAGGGCGAGCTTTCTTT.

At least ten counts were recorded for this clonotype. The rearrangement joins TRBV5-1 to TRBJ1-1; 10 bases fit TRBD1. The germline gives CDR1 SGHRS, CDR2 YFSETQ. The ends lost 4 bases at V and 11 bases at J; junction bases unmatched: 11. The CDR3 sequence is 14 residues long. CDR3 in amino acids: CASSNRDRGLGAFF. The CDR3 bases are TGCGCCAGCAGCAACCGGGACAGGGGACTGGGGGCTTTCTTT.

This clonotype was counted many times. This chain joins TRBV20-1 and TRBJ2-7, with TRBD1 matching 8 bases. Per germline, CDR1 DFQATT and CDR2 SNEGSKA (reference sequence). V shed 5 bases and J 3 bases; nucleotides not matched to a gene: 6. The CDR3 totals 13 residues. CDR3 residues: CSALGQANYEQYF. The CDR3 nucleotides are TGCAGTGCTCTGGGACAGGCAAACTACGAGCAGTACTTC.

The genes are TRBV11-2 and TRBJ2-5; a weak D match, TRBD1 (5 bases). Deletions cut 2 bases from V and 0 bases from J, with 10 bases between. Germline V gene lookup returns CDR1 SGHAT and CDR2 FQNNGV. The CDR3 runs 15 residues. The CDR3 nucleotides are TGTGCCAGCAGCTTACAGGGCTGGTACCAAGAGACCCAGTACTTC. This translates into CASSLQGWYQETQYF.

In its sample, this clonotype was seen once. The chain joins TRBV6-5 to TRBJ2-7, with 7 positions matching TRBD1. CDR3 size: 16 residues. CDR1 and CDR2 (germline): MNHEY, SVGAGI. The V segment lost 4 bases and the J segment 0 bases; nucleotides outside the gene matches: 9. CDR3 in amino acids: CASSSTSGTASYEQYF. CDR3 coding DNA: TGTGCCAGCAGTTCGACCTCCGGGACAGCCTCCTACGAGCAGTACTTC.

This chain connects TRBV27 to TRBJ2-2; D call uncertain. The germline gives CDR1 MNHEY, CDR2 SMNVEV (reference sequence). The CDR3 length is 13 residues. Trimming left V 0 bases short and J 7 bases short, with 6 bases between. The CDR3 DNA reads TGTGCCAGCAGTTTATCCGGGTTCGGGGAGCTGTTTTTT. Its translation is CASSLSGFGELFF.

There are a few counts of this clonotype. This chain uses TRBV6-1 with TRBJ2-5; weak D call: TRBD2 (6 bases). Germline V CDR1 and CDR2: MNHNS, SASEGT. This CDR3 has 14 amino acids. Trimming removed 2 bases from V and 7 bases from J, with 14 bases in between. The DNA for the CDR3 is TGTGCCAGCAGTGAAAACCTAGCGAGCGGGACCCAGTACTTC. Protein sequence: CASSENLASGTQYF.

The CDR3 bases are TGCAGCGTTGAAGTGGGGGACGAGCAGTACTTC. Translating gives CSVEVGDEQYF. The chain uses TRBV29-1 and TRBJ2-7; either TRBD1 or TRBD2 may fit D (5 bases each). The CDR3 runs 11 residues. Trimming took 1 base from V and 5 from J, leaving 6 bases between them. Germline V gene sequence: CDR1 SQVTM, CDR2 ANQGSEA.

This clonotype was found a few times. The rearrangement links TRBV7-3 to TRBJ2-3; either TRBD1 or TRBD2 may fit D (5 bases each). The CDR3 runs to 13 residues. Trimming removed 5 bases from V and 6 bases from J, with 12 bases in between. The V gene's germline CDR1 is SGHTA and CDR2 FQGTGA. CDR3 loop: CASSGTSWDTQYF. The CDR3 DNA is TGTGCCAGCAGCGGGACGTCGTGGGATACGCAGTATTTT.